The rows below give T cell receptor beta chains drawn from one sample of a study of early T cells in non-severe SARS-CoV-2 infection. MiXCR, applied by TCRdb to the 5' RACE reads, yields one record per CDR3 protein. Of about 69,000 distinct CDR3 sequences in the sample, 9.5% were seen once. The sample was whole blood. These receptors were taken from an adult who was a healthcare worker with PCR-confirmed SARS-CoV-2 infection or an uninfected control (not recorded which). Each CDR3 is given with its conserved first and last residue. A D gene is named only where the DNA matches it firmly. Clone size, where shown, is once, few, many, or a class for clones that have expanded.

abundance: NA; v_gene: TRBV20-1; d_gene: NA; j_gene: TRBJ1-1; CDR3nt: TGCAGCGCCAGGGGAGGTAGGGTGAACACTGAAGCTTTCTTT; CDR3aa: CSARGGRVNTEAFF
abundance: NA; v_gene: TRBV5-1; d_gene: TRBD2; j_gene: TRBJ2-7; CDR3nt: TGCACCAGCAGCTTTACGGATAGCGGGGGTGTCGACGAGCAGTACTTC; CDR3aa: CTSSFTDSGGVDEQYF
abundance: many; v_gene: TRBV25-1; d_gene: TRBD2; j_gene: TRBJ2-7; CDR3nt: TGTGCCAGCAGTGATGACCAGGCTCGGGAGGACTACGAGCAGTACTTC; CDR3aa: CASSDDQAREDYEQYF
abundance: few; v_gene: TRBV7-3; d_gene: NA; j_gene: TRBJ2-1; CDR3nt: TGTGCCAGCAGCCCCCTGGGGGGAAGGCAGTTCTTC; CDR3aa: CASSPLGGRQFF
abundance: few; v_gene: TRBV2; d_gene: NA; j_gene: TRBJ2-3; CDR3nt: TGTGCCAGCTGGAAACAGTCGGATTACACAGATACGCAGTATTTT; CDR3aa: CASWKQSDYTDTQYF
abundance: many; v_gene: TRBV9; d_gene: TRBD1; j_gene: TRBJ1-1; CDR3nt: TGTGCCAGCAGCGTAGCACAGGGGGCCATGAACACTGAAGCTTTCTTT; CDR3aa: CASSVAQGAMNTEAFF
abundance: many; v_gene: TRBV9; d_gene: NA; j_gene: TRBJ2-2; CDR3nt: TGTGCCAGCAGCGTGATCACCGGGGAGCTGTTTTTT; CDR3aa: CASSVITGELFF
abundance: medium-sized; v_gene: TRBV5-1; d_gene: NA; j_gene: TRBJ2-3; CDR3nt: TGCGCCAGCAGCTCGGGTAGTACAGATACGCAGTATTTT; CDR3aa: CASSSGSTDTQYF
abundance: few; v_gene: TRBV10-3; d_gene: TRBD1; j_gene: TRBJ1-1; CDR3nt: TGTGCCATCAGATCCGGGACAGGCAACACTGAAGCTTTCTTT; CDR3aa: CAIRSGTGNTEAFF
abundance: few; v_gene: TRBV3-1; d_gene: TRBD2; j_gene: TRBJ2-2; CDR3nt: TGTGCCAGCAGCCAAGAATTAGGGAGGGAGCCCTTTTTT; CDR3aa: CASSQELGREPFF
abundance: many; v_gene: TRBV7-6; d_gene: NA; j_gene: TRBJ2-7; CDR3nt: TGTGCCAGCAGCTTAGATCTCCAAGACGGACTGACTTCCTACGAGCAGTACTTC; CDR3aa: CASSLDLQDGLTSYEQYF
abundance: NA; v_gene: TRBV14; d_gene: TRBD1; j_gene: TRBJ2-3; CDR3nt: TGTGCCAGCAGCCAAGATCGAGGACAGGGGTGGACAGATACGCAGTATTTT; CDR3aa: CASSQDRGQGWTDTQYF
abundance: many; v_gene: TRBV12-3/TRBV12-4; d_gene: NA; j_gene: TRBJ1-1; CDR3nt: TGTGCCAGCAGTTTGAGTCAGGGGAACACTGAAGCTTTCTTT; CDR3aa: CASSLSQGNTEAFF
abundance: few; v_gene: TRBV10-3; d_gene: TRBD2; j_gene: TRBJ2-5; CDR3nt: TGTGCCATCAGTGAGTCGGACGGCGGGAGGGGCGAAGAGACCCAGTACTTC; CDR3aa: CAISESDGGRGEETQYF
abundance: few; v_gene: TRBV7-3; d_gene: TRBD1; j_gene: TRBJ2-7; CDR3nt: TGTGCCAGCAGCTCAGGACAGGGCCTTTCGGAGCAGTACTTC; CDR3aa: CASSSGQGLSEQYF
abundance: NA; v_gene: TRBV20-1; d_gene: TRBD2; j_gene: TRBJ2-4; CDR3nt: TGCAGTGCTTCCGGGACTAGCGAAGTATCGGGAGCCAAAAACATTCAGTACTTC; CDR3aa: CSASGTSEVSGAKNIQYF
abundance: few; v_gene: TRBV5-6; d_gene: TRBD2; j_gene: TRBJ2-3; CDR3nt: TGTGCCAGCAGCATAGCGGGCCATACGCAGTATTTT; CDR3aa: CASSIAGHTQYF
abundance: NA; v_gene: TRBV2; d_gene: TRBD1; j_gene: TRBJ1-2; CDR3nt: TGTGCCAGCAGTGTGGGACAGGGGGCCTATGGCTACACCTTC; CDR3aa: CASSVGQGAYGYTF
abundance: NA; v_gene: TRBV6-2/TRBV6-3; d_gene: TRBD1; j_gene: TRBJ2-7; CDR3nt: TGTGCCAGCACCGGGACAGTCTTTGAGCAGTACTTC; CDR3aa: CASTGTVFEQYF
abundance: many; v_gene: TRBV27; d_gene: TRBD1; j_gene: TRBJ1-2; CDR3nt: TGTGCCAGCAGTCCCAGGGGGCGCAGGCGGGGCTACACCTTC; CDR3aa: CASSPRGRRRGYTF
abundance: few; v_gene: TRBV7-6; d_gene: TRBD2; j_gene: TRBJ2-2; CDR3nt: TGTGCCAGCAGCGGTCGAATAGCGGGGCTTCGGGGCACCGGGGAGCTGTTTTTT; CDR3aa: CASSGRIAGLRGTGELFF
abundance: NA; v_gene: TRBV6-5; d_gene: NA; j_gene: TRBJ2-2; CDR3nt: TGTGCCAGCCGGCAGGGCATGGTCGGGGAGCTGTTTTTT; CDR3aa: CASRQGMVGELFF
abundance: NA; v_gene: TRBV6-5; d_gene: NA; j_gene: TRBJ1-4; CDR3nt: TGTGCCAGCAGCCAACCGACAACTAATGAAAAACTGTTTTTT; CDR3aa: CASSQPTTNEKLFF
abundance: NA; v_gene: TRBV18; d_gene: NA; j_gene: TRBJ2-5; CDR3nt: TGTGCCAGCTCACCACGGAATTCCCAAGAGACCCAGTACTTC; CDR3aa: CASSPRNSQETQYF
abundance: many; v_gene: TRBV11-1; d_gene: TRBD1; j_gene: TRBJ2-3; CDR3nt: TGTGCCAGCAGCTCGGACCTGACAGGGGGCCGGACAGATACGCAGTATTTT; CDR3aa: CASSSDLTGGRTDTQYF
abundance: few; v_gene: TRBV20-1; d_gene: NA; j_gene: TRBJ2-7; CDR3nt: TGCAGTGCTAGAGATGGGGGGGCCGGGGAGCAGTACTTC; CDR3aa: CSARDGGAGEQYF
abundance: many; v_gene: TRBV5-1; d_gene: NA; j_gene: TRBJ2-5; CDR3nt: TGCGCCAGCAGCCTCCGGGACGGGCAAGAGACCCAGTACTTC; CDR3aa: CASSLRDGQETQYF
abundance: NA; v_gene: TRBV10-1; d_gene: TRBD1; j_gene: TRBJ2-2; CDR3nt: TGCGCCAGCAGTCCTCAACAGGGGTGGGACACCGGGGAGCTGTTTTTT; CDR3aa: CASSPQQGWDTGELFF
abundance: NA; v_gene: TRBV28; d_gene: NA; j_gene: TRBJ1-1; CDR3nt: TGTGCCAGCAGCGTAACAGGGAAAGCCACTGAAGCTTTCTTT; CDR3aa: CASSVTGKATEAFF
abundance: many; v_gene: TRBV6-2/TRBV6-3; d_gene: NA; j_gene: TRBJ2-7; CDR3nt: TGTGCCAGCAGTTACCAAAGCCCCCCCGGGTGGCAGTACTTC; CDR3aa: CASSYQSPPGWQYF
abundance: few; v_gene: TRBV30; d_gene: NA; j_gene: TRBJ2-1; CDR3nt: TGTGCCTGGAGTAACTCGGGCGTTCGTGAGCAGTTCTTC; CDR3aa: CAWSNSGVREQFF
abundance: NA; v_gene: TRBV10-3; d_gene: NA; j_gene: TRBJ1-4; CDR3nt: TGTGCCATCAGTGAGTCGGGACCCAATGAAAAACTGTTTTTT; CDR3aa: CAISESGPNEKLFF
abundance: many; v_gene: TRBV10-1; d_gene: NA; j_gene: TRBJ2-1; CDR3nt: TGCGCCAGCAGTGAGTCGACTCGGCTCAGCCCGAGCTCCTACAATGAGCAGTTCTTC; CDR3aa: CASSESTRLSPSSYNEQFF
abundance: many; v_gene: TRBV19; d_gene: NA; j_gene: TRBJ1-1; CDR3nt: TGTGCCAGTAGTCGACAGCCGGACACTGAAGCTTTCTTT; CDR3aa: CASSRQPDTEAFF
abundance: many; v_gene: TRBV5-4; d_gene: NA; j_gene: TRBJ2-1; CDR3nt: TGTGCCAGCTCGACGTTTCCCTCCTACAATGAGCAGTTCTTC; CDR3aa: CASSTFPSYNEQFF
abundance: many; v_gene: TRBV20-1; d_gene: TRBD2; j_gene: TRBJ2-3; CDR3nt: TGCAGTGCTGTTACTAGCGGGAATACGCAGTATTTT; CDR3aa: CSAVTSGNTQYF
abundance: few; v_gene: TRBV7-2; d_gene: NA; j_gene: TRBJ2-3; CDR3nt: TGTGCCAGCAGCCTAGGGACGATACCGCCCACAGATACGCAGTATTTT; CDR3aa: CASSLGTIPPTDTQYF